These T cell receptor beta chains were read from a single sample in a study of cytomegalovirus exposure and HLA in healthy donors. Sequencing used immunoSEQ multiplex PCR; TCRdb keeps in-frame clones, though not all of them. The sample records under 150,000 clones, over 60% being singletons. Sample: PBMCs. These receptor sequences come from a male donor in good health and CMV-seropositive. CDR3s include the opening cysteine and the closing phenylalanine or tryptophan. Each record gives: clone size, D gene, J gene, V gene, CDR3 protein, CDR3 DNA. D genes are given only for firm matches. Not all rows give a size; the values are once, few, many and, for expanded clones, a class.

size: -; D: TRBD2; J: TRBJ2-1; V: TRBV5-4; CDR3: CASSGLAGGPYNEQFF; DNA: TGTGCCAGCAGCGGATTAGCGGGGGGGCCCTACAATGAGCAGTTCTTC
size: once; D: -; J: TRBJ2-1; V: TRBV11-2; CDR3: CASSLGASAYNEQFF; DNA: TGTGCCAGCAGCTTAGGAGCTAGCGCCTACAATGAGCAGTTCTTC
size: -; D: TRBD2; J: TRBJ2-1; V: TRBV11-1; CDR3: CASSFRRGLAYEQFF; DNA: TGTGCCAGCAGCTTCCGACGGGGACTAGCATATGAGCAGTTCTTC
size: -; D: TRBD2; J: TRBJ2-7; V: TRBV5-6; CDR3: CASSMTSGGAYEQYF; DNA: TGTGCCAGCAGCATGACTAGCGGGGGTGCCTACGAGCAGTACTTC
size: few; D: -; J: TRBJ1-1; V: TRBV7-2; CDR3: CASSLVGGGGEAFF; DNA: TGTGCCAGCAGCTTAGTGGGGGGAGGGGGTGAAGCTTTCTTT
size: -; D: -; J: TRBJ2-2; V: TRBV5-1; CDR3: CASSLQAPYTGELFF; DNA: TGCGCCAGCAGCTTGCAGGCACCGTACACCGGGGAGCTGTTTTTT
size: few; D: -; J: TRBJ1-5; V: TRBV7-8; CDR3: CASSLDSTRGFNQPQHF; DNA: TGTGCCAGCAGCTTAGATTCGACAAGGGGGTTTAATCAGCCCCAGCATTTT
size: few; D: -; J: TRBJ2-6; V: TRBV14; CDR3: CASSQALSGANVLTF; DNA: TGTGCCAGCAGCCAGGCCCTCTCTGGGGCCAACGTCCTGACTTTC
size: -; D: -; J: TRBJ1-2; V: TRBV5-6; CDR3: CASSSRGQGVRGYTF; DNA: TGTGCCAGCAGCTCTCGAGGCCAGGGCGTCCGTGGCTACACCTTC
size: -; D: -; J: TRBJ1-1; V: TRBV19; CDR3: CASSMGRPEAFF; DNA: TGTGCCAGTAGTATGGGGAGGCCTGAGGCTTTCTTT
size: -; D: -; J: TRBJ1-1; V: TRBV6-5; CDR3: CASTFDREAFF; DNA: TGTGCCAGCACCTTTGACAGAGAAGCTTTCTTT
size: -; D: TRBD2; J: TRBJ2-1; V: TRBV2; CDR3: CASRGAGGQYNEQFF; DNA: TGTGCCAGCAGGGGAGCGGGGGGCCAATACAATGAGCAGTTCTTC
size: -; D: -; J: TRBJ1-5; V: TRBV2; CDR3: CASSGLVTVRQPQHF; DNA: TGTGCCAGCAGTGGATTGGTGACAGTACGACAGCCCCAGCATTTT
size: -; D: -; J: TRBJ2-7; V: TRBV5-1; CDR3: CASSSVSYEQYF; DNA: TGCGCCAGCAGCTCCGTCTCCTACGAGCAGTACTTC
size: -; D: TRBD2; J: TRBJ2-5; V: TRBV19; CDR3: CASSAGGLETQYF; DNA: TGTGCCAGTAGCGCGGGGGGGCTGGAGACCCAGTACTTC
size: few; D: -; J: TRBJ1-4; V: TRBV6-5; CDR3: CASSEGDTEKLFF; DNA: TGTGCCAGCAGTGAGGGAGACACAGAAAAACTGTTTTTT
size: -; D: -; J: TRBJ1-1; V: TRBV27; CDR3: CASSLSPGQSLNTEAFF; DNA: TGTGCCAGCAGTTTATCGCCCGGACAGAGTTTGAACACTGAAGCTTTCTTT
size: -; D: TRBD2; J: TRBJ2-3; V: TRBV7-6; CDR3: CASSQISAGGVGSGTDTQYF; DNA: TGTGCCAGCAGCCAAATCAGCGCGGGGGGGGTCGGTTCTGGCACAGATACGCAGTATTTT
size: -; D: TRBD2; J: TRBJ2-7; V: TRBV7-9; CDR3: CASSLVRSGSGSYEQYF; DNA: TGTGCCAGCAGCTTAGTAAGGAGCGGGAGTGGTTCCTACGAGCAGTACTTC
size: -; D: -; J: TRBJ2-2; V: TRBV11-3; CDR3: CASSPRATTDTGELFF; DNA: TGTGCCAGCAGCCCCCGGGCGACTACGGACACCGGGGAGCTGTTTTTT
size: -; D: TRBD1; J: TRBJ1-2; V: TRBV18; CDR3: CASSPRQGTYGYTF; DNA: TGTGCCAGCTCACCCCGACAGGGGACCTATGGCTACACCTTC
size: -; D: -; J: TRBJ1-3; V: TRBV4-3; CDR3: CASSQDLARIGNTIYF; DNA: TGCGCCAGCAGCCAAGATTTGGCCAGAATTGGAAACACCATATATTTT
size: -; D: TRBD2; J: TRBJ2-3; V: TRBV7-2; CDR3: CASSLELAASTDTQYF; DNA: TGTGCCAGCAGCTTAGAGCTAGCGGCTAGCACAGATACGCAGTATTTT
size: -; D: TRBD1; J: TRBJ2-5; V: TRBV19; CDR3: CASRPRQGMRETQYF; DNA: TGTGCCAGTCGTCCCCGACAGGGGATGAGAGAGACCCAGTACTTC
size: -; D: -; J: TRBJ2-1; V: TRBV27; CDR3: CASSLEGNNEQFF; DNA: TGTGCCAGCAGTTTAGAGGGAAACAATGAGCAGTTCTTC
size: once; D: TRBD2; J: TRBJ2-7; V: TRBV11-3; CDR3: CASSSGGYEQYF; DNA: TGTGCCAGCAGCTCGGGGGGTTACGAGCAGTACTTC
size: -; D: -; J: TRBJ1-2; V: TRBV7-6; CDR3: CASSLGDGSTYGYTF; DNA: TGTGCCAGCAGCTTGGGCGACGGAAGTACCTATGGCTACACCTTC
size: -; D: TRBD2; J: TRBJ2-6; V: TRBV19; CDR3: CASSWTSGSLGANVLTF; DNA: TGTGCCAGTAGCTGGACTAGCGGGAGTTTAGGGGCCAACGTCCTGACTTTC
size: -; D: -; J: TRBJ1-1; V: TRBV7-9; CDR3: CASSLRGSNTEAFF; DNA: TGTGCCAGCAGCTTGCGAGGGAGCAACACTGAAGCTTTCTTT
size: -; D: TRBD2; J: TRBJ2-1; V: TRBV29-1; CDR3: CSVEGLAGSIYNEQFF; DNA: TGCAGCGTTGAGGGACTAGCGGGATCTATCTACAATGAGCAGTTCTTC
size: -; D: -; J: TRBJ2-5; V: TRBV18; CDR3: CASSHDILEQETQYF; DNA: TGTGCCAGCTCACATGACATCTTGGAACAAGAGACCCAGTACTTC
size: -; D: TRBD2; J: TRBJ2-5; V: TRBV28; CDR3: CASSPPAGGPETQYF; DNA: TGTGCCAGCAGTCCCCCAGCGGGAGGGCCGGAGACCCAGTACTTC
size: -; D: -; J: TRBJ1-6; V: TRBV27; CDR3: CASSRVRDGNSPLHF; DNA: TGTGCCAGCAGCAGGGTCAGGGATGGCAATTCACCCCTCCACTTT
size: -; D: TRBD1; J: TRBJ1-4; V: TRBV6-5; CDR3: CASRPRTGDNEKLFF; DNA: TGTGCCAGCAGACCCCGGACAGGGGATAATGAAAAACTGTTTTTT
size: -; D: TRBD2; J: TRBJ2-6; V: TRBV25-1; CDR3: CASSEYQGGVSGANVLTF; DNA: TGTGCCAGCAGTGAATACCAGGGAGGGGTGTCTGGGGCCAACGTCCTGACTTTC
size: -; D: TRBD1; J: TRBJ1-3; V: TRBV7-2; CDR3: CASSFDRDDTIYF; DNA: TGTGCCAGCAGCTTCGACAGGGATGACACCATATATTTT
size: -; D: -; J: TRBJ1-1; V: TRBV7-9; CDR3: CASRSTLSTFSSQEAFF; DNA: TGTGCCAGCAGATCAACTTTATCAACGTTTTCATCACAGGAAGCTTTCTTT